These T cell receptor beta chains were read from a single sample in a study of blood T cell repertoires in COVID-19. Profiling relied on immunoSEQ multiplex PCR, and the TCRdb table lists in-frame clones only, not all of them. The profile covers roughly 250,000 clones, with approximately 90% appearing a single time and approximately 1.9% taken by the ten largest. Sequencing was performed on PBMCs or T cells enriched from blood (not recorded which). These receptors were taken from a young woman who had recovered from COVID-19. CDR3s include the opening cysteine and the closing phenylalanine or tryptophan. A D gene is named only where the DNA matches it firmly. Clone sizes are given selectively: once, few, many, or a class where the clone is expanded.

TRBV10-1	few	TRBD2	TRBJ2-7	TGCGCCAGCAGTGAGATGACTAGCGGGAGCAGCGAGCAGTACTTC	CASSEMTSGSSEQYF
TRBV7-2	.	.	TRBJ2-2	TGTGCCAGCAGCTTAGCGGGGGGGAACACCGGGGAGCTGTTTTTT	CASSLAGGNTGELFF
TRBV4-2	.	TRBD1	TRBJ1-2	TGTGCCAGCAGCCAAGACGGGACAGGTGCCCGCTACACCTTC	CASSQDGTGARYTF
TRBV4-1	few	TRBD2	TRBJ2-1	TGCGCCAGCAGCCAAGAAAGCGGGGGGGGCTACAATGAGCAGTTCTTC	CASSQESGGGYNEQFF
TRBV7-8	.	TRBD1	TRBJ2-7	TGTGCCAGCAGCTTAGCGACAGGGACAGGCAGAACAAACGAGCAGTACTTC	CASSLATGTGRTNEQYF
TRBV6-2/TRBV6-3	.	.	TRBJ1-6	TGTGCCAGCAGTTCCTTTACCTGGAGCTCCTATAATTCACCCCTCCACTTT	CASSSFTWSSYNSPLHF
TRBV19	.	.	TRBJ1-2	TGTGCCAGTAGCCGAAAACAGGGAAACTATGGCTACACCTTC	CASSRKQGNYGYTF
TRBV10-3	.	TRBD1	TRBJ1-2	TGTGCCATCACGAAGGGACAGTCAAACTATGGCTACACCTTC	CAITKGQSNYGYTF
TRBV5-4	.	.	TRBJ1-2	TGTGCCAGCAGGCGGGGGGATCGGCACGGCTACACCTTC	CASRRGDRHGYTF
TRBV19	once	TRBD1	TRBJ2-7	TGTGCCAGTAGTGCCCGGACAGGGGGCAACTACGAGCAGTACTTC	CASSARTGGNYEQYF
TRBV7-9	.	TRBD1	TRBJ2-7	TGTGCCAGCAGCCGGGGACAGGGGGCGAACGAGCAGTACTTC	CASSRGQGANEQYF
TRBV5-5	.	.	TRBJ1-2	TGTGCCAGCAGCTTGGTGCGGGAGGGCTACACCTTC	CASSLVREGYTF
TRBV3-1/TRBV3-2	.	.	TRBJ2-7	TGTGCCAGCAGCCAAGTGGGGGGTCTCCTCTACGAGCAGTACTTC	CASSQVGGLLYEQYF
TRBV4-1	.	.	TRBJ2-5	TGCGCCAGCAGCCAAGATGGGCTCCGGGGGACCCAGTACTTC	CASSQDGLRGTQYF
TRBV24-1	once	.	TRBJ1-4	TGTGCCACCAGTGATTCCGACAGTGCTCCCATATCAAGACTGTTTTTT	CATSDSDSAPISRLFF
TRBV6-5	once	TRBD1	TRBJ1-1	TGTGCCAGCAGTTACTCGAGGACAGGGAACACTGAAGCTTTCTTT	CASSYSRTGNTEAFF
TRBV10-3	.	.	TRBJ2-3	TGTGCCATCAGTGGAGCAGGGCAAGGCACAGATACGCAGTATTTT	CAISGAGQGTDTQYF
TRBV5-1	.	TRBD2	TRBJ2-2	TGCGCCAGCAGTTCGGGACTAGCGGGAGGCCCGAACACCGGGGAGCTGTTTTTT	CASSSGLAGGPNTGELFF
TRBV7-9	.	TRBD2	TRBJ2-1	TGTGCCAGCAGCGGCGGATGGGCTAGCGGGATTAGGGATGAGCAGTTCTTC	CASSGGWASGIRDEQFF
TRBV5-1	.	.	TRBJ2-7	TGCGCCAGCAGCTTGTCTGGACAGACCTACGAGCAGTACTTC	CASSLSGQTYEQYF
TRBV24-1	.	.	TRBJ1-2	TGTGCCACCAGTGACCCGCGATTGTCACAGGGCCGCTACACCTTC	CATSDPRLSQGRYTF
TRBV27	.	TRBD2	TRBJ2-2	TGTGCCAGCAGTTCAAGCGGGGGTGCGAACACCGGGGAGCTGTTTTTT	CASSSSGGANTGELFF
TRBV19	.	.	TRBJ1-1	TGTGCCAGTAGTATGGGACAACTGAACACTGAAGCTTTCTTT	CASSMGQLNTEAFF
TRBV5-1	once	TRBD1	TRBJ2-1	TGCGCCAGCGCGGGGAGAAGACAGGGGTATGAGCAGTTCTTC	CASAGRRQGYEQFF
TRBV5-1	.	.	TRBJ2-6	TGCGCCAGCAGCACTTCCCGGTCCGCCAACGTCCTGACTTTC	CASSTSRSANVLTF
TRBV24-1	.	TRBD1	TRBJ1-2	TGTGCCACCAGTGGAACGGACAGGGGAGACTATGGCTACACCTTC	CATSGTDRGDYGYTF
TRBV9	.	.	TRBJ2-1	TGTGCCAGCAGCGTCTCGGACAGCTACTACAATGAGCAGTTCTTC	CASSVSDSYYNEQFF
TRBV3-1/TRBV3-2	.	TRBD1	TRBJ1-1	TGTGCCAGCAGCCAGCAGGGGGCGAACACTGAAGCTTTCTTT	CASSQQGANTEAFF
TRBV9	.	TRBD1	TRBJ1-2	TGTGCCAGCAGCCCACGGACAGGGATATATGGCTACACCTTC	CASSPRTGIYGYTF
TRBV29-1	.	.	TRBJ1-2	TGCAGCGTTGAAGACAGGGATGGCTACACCTTC	CSVEDRDGYTF
TRBV5-6	.	.	TRBJ1-1	TGTGCCAGCAGCTTGCAGGGGCTAAGCACTGAAGCTTTCTTT	CASSLQGLSTEAFF
TRBV9	.	TRBD1	TRBJ1-3	TGTGCCAGCAGCGAGTTTACCGGGACAGGGTCTTCTGGAAACACCATATATTTT	CASSEFTGTGSSGNTIYF
TRBV19	.	.	TRBJ2-3	TGTGCCAGTAGTAAGGCAGGGTCAGATACGCAGTATTTT	CASSKAGSDTQYF
TRBV4-3	.	.	TRBJ1-2	TGCGCCAGCAGCCAAGATTGGGGGGACGCCTATGGCTACACCTTC	CASSQDWGDAYGYTF
TRBV28	once	.	TRBJ1-2	TGTGCCAGCAGTTTTGAGGGTATTGGCTATGGCTACACCTTC	CASSFEGIGYGYTF
TRBV7-2	.	.	TRBJ2-2	TGTGCCAGCAGCTTGGGCCCCGTAGGCGGGGAGCTGTTTTTT	CASSLGPVGGELFF
TRBV28	.	.	TRBJ1-2	TGTGCCAGCACCCCGGGGGGAAACTATGGCTACACCTTC	CASTPGGNYGYTF
TRBV15	.	.	TRBJ1-2	TGTGCCACCAGCCCTACCCGGACAGATTATGGCTACACCTTC	CATSPTRTDYGYTF
TRBV7-2	.	.	TRBJ1-2	TGTGCCAGCAGCTTCGGGAGGAGGTCGGAAGGCTACACCTTC	CASSFGRRSEGYTF
TRBV7-2	.	TRBD2	TRBJ2-3	TGTGCCAGCAGCTTTTCCGGGGGGGCAGATACGCAGTATTTT	CASSFSGGADTQYF
TRBV11-2	.	TRBD1	TRBJ2-2	TGTGCCAGCACCCTACAGGGGTCGAACACCGGGGAGCTGTTTTTT	CASTLQGSNTGELFF
TRBV5-4	.	TRBD2	TRBJ2-7	TGTGCCAGCAGCTATGGACTAGCGGGGGCCGGGTACGAGCAGTACTTC	CASSYGLAGAGYEQYF